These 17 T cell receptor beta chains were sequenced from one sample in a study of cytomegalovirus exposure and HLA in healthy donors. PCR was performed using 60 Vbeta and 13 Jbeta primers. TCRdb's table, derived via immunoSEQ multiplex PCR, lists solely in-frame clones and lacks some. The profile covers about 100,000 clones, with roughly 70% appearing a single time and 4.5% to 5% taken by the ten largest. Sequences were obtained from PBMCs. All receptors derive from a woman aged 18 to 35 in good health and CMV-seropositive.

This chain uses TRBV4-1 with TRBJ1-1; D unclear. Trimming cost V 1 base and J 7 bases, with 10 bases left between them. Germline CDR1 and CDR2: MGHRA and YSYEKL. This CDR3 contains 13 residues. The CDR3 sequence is CASSQVPQFEAFF. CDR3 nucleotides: TGCGCCAGCAGCCAAGTCCCACAGTTTGAAGCTTTCTTT.

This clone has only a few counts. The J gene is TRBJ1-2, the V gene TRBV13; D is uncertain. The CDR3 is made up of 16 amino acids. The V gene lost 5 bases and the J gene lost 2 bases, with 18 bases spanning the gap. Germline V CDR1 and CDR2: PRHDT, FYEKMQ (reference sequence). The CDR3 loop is CASSLIRLGRNYGYTF. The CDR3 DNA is TGTGCCAGCAGCCTCATTAGGTTGGGCAGAAACTATGGCTACACCTTC.

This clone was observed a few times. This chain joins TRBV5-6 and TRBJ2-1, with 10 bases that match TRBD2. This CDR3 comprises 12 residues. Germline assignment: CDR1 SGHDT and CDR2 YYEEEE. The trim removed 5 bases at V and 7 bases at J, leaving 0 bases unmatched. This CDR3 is CASRTSGNEQFF. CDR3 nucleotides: TGTGCCAGCAGGACTAGCGGGAATGAGCAGTTCTTC. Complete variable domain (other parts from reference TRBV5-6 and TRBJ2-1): DAGVTQSPTHLIKTRGQQVTLRCSPKSGHDTVSWYQQALGQGPQFIFQYYEEEERQRGNFPDRFSGHQFPNYSSELNVNALLLGDSALYLCASRTSGNEQFFGPGTRLTVL.

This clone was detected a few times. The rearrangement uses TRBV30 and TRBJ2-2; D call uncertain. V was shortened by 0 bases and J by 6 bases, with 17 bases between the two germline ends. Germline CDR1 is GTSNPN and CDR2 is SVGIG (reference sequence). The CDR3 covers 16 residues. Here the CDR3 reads CAWSVLSETFSGELFF. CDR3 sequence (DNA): TGTGCCTGGAGTGTACTATCTGAGACCTTCTCCGGGGAGCTGTTTTTT.

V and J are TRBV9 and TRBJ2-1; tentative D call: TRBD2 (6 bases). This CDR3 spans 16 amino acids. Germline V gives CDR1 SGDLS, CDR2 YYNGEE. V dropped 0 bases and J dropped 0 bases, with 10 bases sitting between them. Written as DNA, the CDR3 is TGTGCCAGCAGCGTAGAGCGGGCCAGCTCCTACAATGAGCAGTTCTTC. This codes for CASSVERASSYNEQFF.

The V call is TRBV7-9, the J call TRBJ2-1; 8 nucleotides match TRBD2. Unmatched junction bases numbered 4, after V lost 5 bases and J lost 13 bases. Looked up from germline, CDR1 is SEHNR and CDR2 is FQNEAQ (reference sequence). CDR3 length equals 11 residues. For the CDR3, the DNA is TGTGCCAGCAGCCTTAGCGGGAAACAGTTCTTC. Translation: CASSLSGKQFF.

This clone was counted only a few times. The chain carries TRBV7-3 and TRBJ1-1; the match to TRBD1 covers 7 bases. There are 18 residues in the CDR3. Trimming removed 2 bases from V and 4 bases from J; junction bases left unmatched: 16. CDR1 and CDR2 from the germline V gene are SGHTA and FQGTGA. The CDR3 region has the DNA TGTGCCAGCAGCTTACGAGGGGGCGTGGGGGGAAGTGGCACTGAAGCTTTCTTT. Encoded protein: CASSLRGGVGGSGTEAFF.

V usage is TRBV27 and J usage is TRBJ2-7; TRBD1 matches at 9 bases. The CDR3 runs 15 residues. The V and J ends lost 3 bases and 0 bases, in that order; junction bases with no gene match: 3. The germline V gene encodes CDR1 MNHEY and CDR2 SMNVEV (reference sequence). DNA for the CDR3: TGTGCCAGCAGTTTTGACAGGGGGGCCTCCTACGAGCAGTACTTC. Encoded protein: CASSFDRGASYEQYF.

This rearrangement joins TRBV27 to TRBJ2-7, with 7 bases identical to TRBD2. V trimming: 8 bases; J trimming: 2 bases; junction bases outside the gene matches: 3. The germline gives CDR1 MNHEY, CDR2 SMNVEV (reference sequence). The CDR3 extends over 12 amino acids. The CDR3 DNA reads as TGTGCCAGCTGGGACTACCCCTACGAGCAGTACTTC. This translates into CASWDYPYEQYF.

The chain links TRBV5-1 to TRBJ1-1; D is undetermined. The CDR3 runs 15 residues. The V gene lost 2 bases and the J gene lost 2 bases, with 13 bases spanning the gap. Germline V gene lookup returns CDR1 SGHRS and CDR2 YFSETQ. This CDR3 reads CASSFGGVANTEAFF. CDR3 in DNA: TGCGCCAGCAGCTTTGGCGGGGTGGCAAACACTGAAGCTTTCTTT.

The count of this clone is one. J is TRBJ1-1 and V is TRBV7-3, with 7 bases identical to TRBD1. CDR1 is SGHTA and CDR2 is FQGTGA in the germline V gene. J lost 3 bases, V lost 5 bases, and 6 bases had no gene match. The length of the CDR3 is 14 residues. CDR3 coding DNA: TGTGCCAGCAGCCCCAGGGGGGAGGACACTGAAGCTTTCTTT. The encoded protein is CASSPRGEDTEAFF.

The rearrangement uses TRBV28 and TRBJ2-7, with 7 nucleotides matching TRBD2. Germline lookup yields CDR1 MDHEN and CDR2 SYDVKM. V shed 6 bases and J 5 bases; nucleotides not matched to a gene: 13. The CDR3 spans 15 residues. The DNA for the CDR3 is TGTGCCAGCAGCCCCCCCGGACGGGGGGTAAACGAGCAGTACTTC. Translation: CASSPPGRGVNEQYF.

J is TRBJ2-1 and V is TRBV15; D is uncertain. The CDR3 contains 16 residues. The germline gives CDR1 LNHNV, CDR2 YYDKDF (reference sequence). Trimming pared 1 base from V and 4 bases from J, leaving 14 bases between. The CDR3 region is CATSRGQMLGYNEQFF. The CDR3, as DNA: TGTGCCACCAGCAGAGGCCAAATGCTAGGATACAATGAGCAGTTCTTC.

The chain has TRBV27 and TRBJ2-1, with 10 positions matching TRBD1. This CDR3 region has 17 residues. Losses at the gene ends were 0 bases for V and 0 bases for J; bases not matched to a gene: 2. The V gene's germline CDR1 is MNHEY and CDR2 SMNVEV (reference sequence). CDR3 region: CASSLSGTGVSYNEQFF. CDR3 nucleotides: TGTGCCAGCAGTTTATCCGGGACAGGGGTCTCCTACAATGAGCAGTTCTTC.

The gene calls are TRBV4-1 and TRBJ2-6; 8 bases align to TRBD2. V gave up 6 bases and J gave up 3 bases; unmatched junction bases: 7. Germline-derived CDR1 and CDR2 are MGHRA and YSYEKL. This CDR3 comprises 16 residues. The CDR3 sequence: CASRGGLVLGANVLTF. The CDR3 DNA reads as TGCGCCAGCAGGGGGGGACTAGTCCTTGGGGCCAACGTCCTGACTTTC.

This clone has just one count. CDR3 nucleotides: TGTGCCAGCAGCCCCCCGGGTTACAATGAGCAGTTCTTC. Protein product: CASSPPGYNEQFF. The rearrangement uses TRBV9 and TRBJ2-1; D gene uncertain. V lost 4 bases, J lost 4 bases, and 9 bases lay in between. The germline CDR1 and CDR2 sequences are SGDLS and YYNGEE. The CDR3 contains 13 residues.

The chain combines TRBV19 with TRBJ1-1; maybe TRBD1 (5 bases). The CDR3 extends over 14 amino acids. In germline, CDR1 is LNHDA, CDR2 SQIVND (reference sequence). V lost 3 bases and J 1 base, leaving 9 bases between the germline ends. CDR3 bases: TGTGCCAGTAGTATTACCGGGGGGAACACTGAAGCTTTCTTT. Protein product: CASSITGGNTEAFF.